This T cell receptor (beta chain) was retrieved from a study of blood T cells in healthy people across ages. There are 20 residues in the CDR3. CDR1 and CDR2 (germline): MNHEY, SVGAGI. Trimming took 4 bases from V and 2 from J, leaving 29 bases between them. Overall study results and limits: TCR beta diversity, measured per million T cells, fell in a roughly linear way with age.

On this clonotype itself: The antigen is undetermined.

Alongside a J-beta primer mix, a sample-barcoded 5' primer served in a second PCR lasting about 6 to 12 cycles. TCRdb called the 5' RACE reads again in MiXCR, with one record for every CDR3 protein. Found here are about 650,000 distinct CDR3 sequences, roughly 30% of them singletons; the top ten hold less than 20%. Sequencing was performed on blood. The sequence was obtained from a woman older than 75 in good health. This chain joins TRBV6-5 and TRBJ1-2; D is ambiguous. The CDR3 nucleotides are TGTGCCAGCAGTTCCCACGGTGGGGAAGGGCGGAGCACTTTAAACTATGGCTACACCTTC. Residues: CASSSHGGEGRSTLNYGYTF.